The rows below give T cell receptor beta chains drawn from one sample of a study of long-term antiretroviral therapy in people with HIV. The data were produced by immunoSEQ multiplex PCR, yet TCRdb's version contains in-frame clones alone and is incomplete. The sample holds tens of thousands of clones, 75% to 85% seen once. This material consisted of unsorted PBMCs, taken 0.3 years after starting antiretroviral therapy. The receptors were sampled from a man aged 35-49 years with HIV. CDR3s include the opening cysteine and the closing phenylalanine or tryptophan. The order of the fields is CDR3 DNA, CDR3 protein, V gene, J gene, D gene. D genes are given only for firm matches.

CDR3nt: TGTGCCAGCAGCCTTACCCTTAGCACAGATACGCAGTATTTT
CDR3aa: CASSLTLSTDTQYF
v_gene: TRBV7-9
j_gene: TRBJ2-3
d_gene: .

CDR3nt: TGTGCCAGCTCCTACTCCGACGGGGGCCAAGCGCCCCAGCATTTT
CDR3aa: CASSYSDGGQAPQHF
v_gene: TRBV27
j_gene: TRBJ1-5
d_gene: .

CDR3nt: TGTGCCAGCAGCTTGTACCGAGAGACCCAGTACTTC
CDR3aa: CASSLYRETQYF
v_gene: TRBV5-6
j_gene: TRBJ2-5
d_gene: .

CDR3nt: TGTGCCAGCAGCGAACAGAGCTCCTATAATTCACCCCTCCACTTT
CDR3aa: CASSEQSSYNSPLHF
v_gene: TRBV9
j_gene: TRBJ1-6
d_gene: .

CDR3nt: TGTGCCAGCAGCTATACTCCTCGGGGCGATACGCAGTATTTT
CDR3aa: CASSYTPRGDTQYF
v_gene: TRBV7-9
j_gene: TRBJ2-3
d_gene: .

CDR3nt: TGCGCCAGCAGCCAAGTTGCGGGAGCGGACGAGCAGTACTTC
CDR3aa: CASSQVAGADEQYF
v_gene: TRBV4-3
j_gene: TRBJ2-7
d_gene: TRBD2

CDR3nt: TGTGCCTGGCTCGGGATGCGGGGCGAGCAGTACTTC
CDR3aa: CAWLGMRGEQYF
v_gene: TRBV30
j_gene: TRBJ2-7
d_gene: .

CDR3nt: TGTGCCTGGAGTGTAGAAGGGCCAATGATGGAGGATACTAGCACAGATACGCAGTATTTT
CDR3aa: CAWSVEGPMMEDTSTDTQYF
v_gene: TRBV30
j_gene: TRBJ2-3
d_gene: .

CDR3nt: TGCGCCAGCAGCCCCTGGACGACAGGCTATGGCTACACCTTC
CDR3aa: CASSPWTTGYGYTF
v_gene: TRBV5-1
j_gene: TRBJ1-2
d_gene: .

CDR3nt: TGTGCCACCGGCCGCTTAGCTACCTCCTACGAGCAGTACTTC
CDR3aa: CATGRLATSYEQYF
v_gene: TRBV2
j_gene: TRBJ2-7
d_gene: .

CDR3nt: TGCGCCAGCAGCCAAATCGCAAGCGGGAAAGGGTCAGATACGCAGTATTTT
CDR3aa: CASSQIASGKGSDTQYF
v_gene: TRBV4-1
j_gene: TRBJ2-3
d_gene: TRBD2

CDR3nt: TGTGCCAGCAGCGTCGGGACAGACGCGACCCAGTACTTC
CDR3aa: CASSVGTDATQYF
v_gene: TRBV7-7
j_gene: TRBJ2-5
d_gene: TRBD1

CDR3nt: TGTGCCAGCATCCCCGCTTCGTCCACTAGCGGGAGGAGAGAGCAGTACTTC
CDR3aa: CASIPASSTSGRREQYF
v_gene: TRBV5-8
j_gene: TRBJ2-7
d_gene: TRBD2

CDR3nt: TGCGCCAGCAGGGCCGGGTCGTTAGAAAAACTGTTTTTT
CDR3aa: CASRAGSLEKLFF
v_gene: TRBV5-1
j_gene: TRBJ1-4
d_gene: .

CDR3nt: TGTGCCAGCAGCAAAGCCTCCCGGGAAACCTCCCTCTACGAGCAGTACTTC
CDR3aa: CASSKASRETSLYEQYF
v_gene: TRBV21-1
j_gene: TRBJ2-7
d_gene: .

CDR3nt: TGCGCCAGCAGCCAAGATCCGGGGTGGAACACTGAAGCTTTCTTT
CDR3aa: CASSQDPGWNTEAFF
v_gene: TRBV4-3
j_gene: TRBJ1-1
d_gene: .

CDR3nt: TGTGCCAGCAGCCCGGGGCTCAACACTGAAGCTTTCTTT
CDR3aa: CASSPGLNTEAFF
v_gene: TRBV5-6
j_gene: TRBJ1-1
d_gene: .